The present entry profiles one TCR beta chain with its context. This entry is derived from a study of T cell changes during pregnancy in multiple sclerosis. The CDR3 is 12 amino acids. Trimming took 5 bases from V and 7 from J, leaving 9 bases between them. Germline V gene data show CDR1 as GTSNPN and CDR2 as SVGIG (reference sequence). The method was immunoSEQ multiplex PCR; TCRdb's version includes in-frame clones alone and lacks a portion of them. This table has roughly 45,000 clones, roughly 90% appearing once. This clonotype was sampled from a female donor with multiple sclerosis, enrolled in a pregnancy study. The genes are TRBV30 and TRBJ1-6; D gene unclear. The material was CD4+ T cells from peripheral blood mononuclear cells, obtained in the second trimester of pregnancy. The chain's CDR3 is CAWEAQNSPLHF. The CDR3 DNA reads TGTGCCTGGGAGGCTCAAAATTCACCCCTCCACTTT.